The T cell receptor (beta chain) described here comes from a study of shared clonotypes between healthy human individuals. About the study: Donors consisted of a couple of women and a few men between 18 and 49. Study-level points and caveats: Only blood underwent sampling, and tissue repertoires likely differ.

With 7 bases removed from V and 2 bases from J, the gap between germline ends came to 20 bases. Per the germline V gene, CDR1 is LNHDA and CDR2 is SQIVND (reference sequence). The CDR3 runs 16 residues. Turning to this clone: The target antigen is unknown.

Using immunoSEQ multiplex PCR, the repertoire was profiled, and TCRdb retains in-frame clones only, with some absent. Of under 1,900,000 clones listed, about 98.5% were seen once; the top ten hold 0.36%. This clonotype originated in a man aged 25-45 years in good health. Sequenced material: naive CD4+ T cells sorted from blood. The subset is: CD45RA+ positively selected. The chain uses TRBV19 and TRBJ1-2; a weak D match, TRBD1 (6 bases). The CDR3 region has the DNA TGTGCCAGTACCCCTTCGGGGGCGCGATCAAACTATGGCTACACCTTC. Residues: CASTPSGARSNYGYTF.